These 15 T cell receptor beta chains originate from one sample sequenced in a study of shared clonotypes between healthy human individuals. Using immunoSEQ multiplex PCR, the repertoire was profiled, and TCRdb retains in-frame clones only, with some absent. The repertoire consists of about 1,500,000 clones, with around 97% occurring once and the leading ten covering approximately 1.1%. Sequenced input: naive CD4+ T cells sorted from blood. Subset defined: CD45RA+ positively selected. The receptors come from a man younger than 45 in good health.

J is TRBJ1-2 and V is TRBV7-6; D might be TRBD1 (5 bases). The CDR3 loop spans 16 amino acids. Germline CDR1 SGHVS, CDR2 FNYEAQ. V was cut by 1 base and J by 0 bases, with 12 bases left in between. The CDR3 loop is CASSLGLSGANYGYTF. CDR3 DNA sequence: TGTGCCAGCAGCTTAGGGTTATCGGGGGCTAACTATGGCTACACCTTC.

As to this clone: The conserved final phenylalanine or tryptophan is absent from the CDR3, which likely points to a read error. It is unclear where the CDR3 begins or ends on the DNA, so no DNA is shown, and the CDR3 is as TCRdb lists it. The chain recombines TRBV25-1 with TRBJ1-2. The germline gives CDR1 MGHDK, CDR2 SYGVNS. The CDR3 length is 13 residues, termini included. The CDR3 is CANSEQKGGQRPG.

The chain combines TRBV19 with TRBJ2-6; no firm D call. The CDR3 covers 16 residues. V lost 3 bases, J lost 4 bases, and 13 bases lay in between. Germline lookup yields CDR1 LNHDA and CDR2 SQIVND (reference sequence). The CDR3 is CASSILPGGGANVLTF. The CDR3 DNA reads as TGTGCCAGTAGTATTTTGCCTGGCGGCGGGGCCAACGTCCTGACTTTC.

The chain links TRBV6-5 to TRBJ2-7, with TRBD2 as a possible D gene (5 bases). V lost 5 bases to trimming and J lost 6 bases, with 17 bases between them. The CDR3 runs to 14 residues. Germline values: CDR1 MNHEY, CDR2 SVGAGI. In nucleotides, the CDR3 is TGTGCCAGCAGTCCGCTAACCCCTCGGGGCGAGCAGTACTTC. Protein: CASSPLTPRGEQYF.

V usage is TRBV10-3 and J usage is TRBJ2-5; D unclear. Germline assignment: CDR1 ENHRY and CDR2 SYGVKD. The ends were cut back, 4 bases at V and 5 bases at J, with 8 bases in the middle. This CDR3 contains 12 residues. The chain's CDR3 is CAISVLGETQYF. CDR3 coding DNA: TGTGCCATCAGTGTATTAGGGGAGACCCAGTACTTC.

For this clone: Other DNA sequences from this sample encode an identical CDR3 as well. The chain carries TRBV9 and TRBJ1-1; the D is unclear. Germline assignment: CDR1 SGDLS and CDR2 YYNGEE. The CDR3 spans 13 residues. Deletions cut 0 bases from V and 2 bases from J, with 5 bases between. The CDR3 sequence is CASSVAVNTEAFF. The CDR3, as DNA: TGTGCCAGCAGCGTAGCTGTTAACACTGAAGCTTTCTTT.

The J gene is TRBJ2-7, the V gene TRBV5-5; TRBD1 is a possible D gene (6 bases). V lost 0 bases and J 2 bases, leaving 9 bases between the germline ends. This CDR3 is built from 14 residues. Germline lookup yields CDR1 SGHKS and CDR2 YYEKEE (reference sequence). The CDR3 loop is CASSLVGATYEQYF. The CDR3 DNA sequence: TGTGCCAGCAGCTTGGTGGGGGCTACCTACGAGCAGTACTTC. Based on the CDR3 plus reference TRBV5-5 and TRBJ2-7, the full variable domain is DAGVTQSPTHLIKTRGQQVTLRCSPISGHKSVSWYQQVLGQGPQFIFQYYEKEERGRGNFPDRFSARQFPNYSSELNVNALLLGDSALYLCASSLVGATYEQYFGPGTRLTVT.

The genes are TRBV7-9 and TRBJ2-5; no definite D call. V lost 0 bases, J lost 5 bases, and 10 bases lay in between. This CDR3 spans 14 amino acids. Per the germline V gene, CDR1 is SEHNR and CDR2 is FQNEAQ (reference sequence). For the CDR3, the DNA is TGTGCCAGCAGCTTAGCGGGCGTAGGGGAGACCCAGTACTTC. Translation: CASSLAGVGETQYF.

The chain recombines TRBV7-3 with TRBJ2-1; 11 bases match TRBD2. The germline gives CDR1 SGHTA, CDR2 FQGTGA. The ends lost 5 bases at V and 7 bases at J; junction bases unmatched: 7. The CDR3 length is 15 residues. DNA for the CDR3: TGTGCCAGCAGCAAACTAGCGGGAGCAGTTAATGAGCAGTTCTTC. Protein product: CASSKLAGAVNEQFF.

The V call is TRBV10-3, the J call TRBJ2-5, with TRBD1 as a possible D gene (6 bases). CDR3 length equals 18 residues. The ends were cut back, 2 bases at V and 3 bases at J, with 22 bases in the middle. Germline V gene data show CDR1 as ENHRY and CDR2 as SYGVKD. The CDR3 loop is CAISELGSGPRQEETQYF. The CDR3 region has the DNA TGTGCCATCAGTGAGCTAGGAAGCGGTCCAAGACAGGAAGAGACCCAGTACTTC.

The V and J genes are TRBV5-6 and TRBJ1-1; maybe TRBD1 (6 bases). V lost 1 base and J lost 2, with 15 bases in between. This CDR3 is 16 amino acids long. The germline CDR1 and CDR2 sequences are SGHDT and YYEEEE. The CDR3 nucleotides are TGTGCCAGCAGCTTGTTATTGGGGGGGCGAAACACTGAAGCTTTCTTT. It encodes CASSLLLGGRNTEAFF.

This sequence joins TRBV7-8 and TRBJ2-3; 9 nucleotides agree with TRBD1. Germline CDR1 is SGHVS and CDR2 is FQNEAQ. CDR3 length: 19 amino acids. The V segment lost 1 base and the J segment 5 bases; nucleotides outside the gene matches: 16. The CDR3 nucleotides read TGTGCCAGCAGCTTAGGGGGAGGGCTAAACAGGGGGCGAAGAGATACGCAGTATTTT. Residues: CASSLGGGLNRGRRDTQYF.

The chain uses TRBV27 and TRBJ2-5; no definite D call. Germline V gives CDR1 MNHEY, CDR2 SMNVEV (reference sequence). The V gene lost 8 bases and the J gene lost 5 bases, with 9 bases spanning the gap. The CDR3 length is 11 residues. The CDR3 region is CASPRTETQYF. For the CDR3, the DNA is TGTGCCAGCCCTCGCACGGAGACCCAGTACTTC.

Concerning this clone: The same CDR3 also results from other DNA sequences found in this sample. The chain combines TRBV5-1 with TRBJ2-1; D unresolved. The CDR3 sequence is 14 residues long. Germline V gene lookup returns CDR1 SGHRS and CDR2 YFSETQ. The germline V and J ends were trimmed by 0 bases and 1 base, with 5 bases remaining between them. The CDR3 spells CASSLATSYNEQFF. Written as DNA, the CDR3 is TGCGCCAGCAGCTTGGCCACGTCCTACAATGAGCAGTTCTTC.

J is TRBJ2-3 and V is TRBV19; TRBD2 agrees at 14 bases. The CDR3 contains 16 residues. The trim removed 5 bases at V and 2 bases at J, leaving 3 bases unmatched. The germline CDR1 and CDR2 sequences are LNHDA and SQIVND (reference sequence). CDR3 sequence (DNA): TGTGCCAGTAGTCTGGGACTAGCGGGAGACACAGATACGCAGTATTTT. This codes for CASSLGLAGDTDTQYF.